This paragraph reports one T cell receptor (beta chain). As handled by the study authors: Reference gene primer amplification in the assay estimated nucleated cell counts. Sequencing used immunoSEQ multiplex PCR; TCRdb keeps in-frame clones, though not all of them. For V, J and clone size, that table is used; D and trimming come from the DNA. The sample includes under 200,000 clones, approximately 88% of them seen just once. This entry belongs to a study of blood T cell repertoires in COVID-19. Germline V gives CDR1 SNHLY, CDR2 FYNNEI. The CDR3 extends over 13 amino acids. The junction had 5 bases not matched to a gene; V was cut back by 7 bases and J by 6 bases.

Sample: peripheral blood. The receptor was derived from a man aged 18 to 35 with active or convalescent COVID-19. The rearrangement links TRBV2 to TRBJ2-7; 11 nucleotides match TRBD1. The CDR3, as DNA: TGTGCCAGCAAGGGACAGGGGGTAAGCGAGCAGTACTTC. As protein: CASKGQGVSEQYF.